Listed below are T cell receptor beta chains from one sample, sequenced in a study of human T cells and chemical hapten exposure. TCRdb reprocessed the RACE reads with MiXCR, giving one entry per CDR3 protein. This sample has 190,000 or so distinct CDR3 sequences, with roughly a quarter found just once. The sequenced sample was whole blood, obtained in connection with sensitization to the hapten diphenylcyclopropenone (DPC). These receptor sequences come from a middle-aged woman with alopecia areata. Some clones in this sample may be carry-over from other donors' samples. The CDR3 runs from the conserved cysteine through the conserved F or W. The D gene is left open where the match is weak. Clone size is not always given. Where it is, it says once, few, many or a class for expanded clones.

clone_size	d_call	j_call	v_call	cdr3_aa	cdr3_nt
.	.	TRBJ2-7	TRBV7-8	CASSVFGQPPYEQYF	TGTGCCAGCAGCGTGTTTGGGCAGCCACCCTACGAGCAGTACTTC
few	.	TRBJ2-2	TRBV7-3	CASSLRPSGRGELFF	TGTGCCAGCAGCTTACGTCCGTCCGGGCGTGGGGAGCTGTTTTTT
few	TRBD2	TRBJ2-3	TRBV27	CASSSGTSGRSDTQYF	TGTGCCAGCAGTTCTGGGACTAGCGGGAGAAGTGATACGCAGTATTTT
.	.	TRBJ2-7	TRBV4-2	CASSQEYGSHEQYF	TGTGCCAGCAGCCAAGAATACGGGAGCCACGAGCAGTACTTC
.	.	TRBJ1-2	TRBV28	CASRTPTNYGYTF	TGTGCCAGCCGGACACCCACTAACTATGGCTACACCTTC
few	.	TRBJ2-4	TRBV9	CASSKRDPPPPLYF	TGTGCCAGCAGCAAACGGGACCCTCCTCCCCCACTTTACTTC
few	TRBD2	TRBJ2-2	TRBV9	CASNGEKWASGNTGELFF	TGTGCCAGCAACGGCGAAAAGTGGGCTAGCGGGAACACCGGGGAGCTGTTTTTT
.	TRBD2	TRBJ2-5	TRBV20-1	CSARDPRAGEVETQYF	TGCAGTGCTAGAGATCCGCGAGCGGGAGAGGTGGAGACCCAGTACTTC
once	TRBD2	TRBJ2-1	TRBV20-1	CSAIASGSMGYNEQFF	TGCAGTGCTATTGCTAGCGGGAGTATGGGGTACAATGAGCAGTTCTTC
few	.	TRBJ1-5	TRBV29-1	CSVGGNTGNQPQHF	TGCAGCGTTGGGGGAAATACGGGCAATCAGCCCCAGCATTTT
.	.	TRBJ1-3	TRBV12-3/TRBV12-4	CASSLWSGAGNTIYF	TGTGCCAGCAGTTTATGGAGCGGGGCAGGAAACACCATATATTTT
.	.	TRBJ2-7	TRBV12-3/TRBV12-4	CASSFGQDTEQYF	TGTGCCAGCAGTTTCGGCCAGGATACCGAGCAGTACTTC
.	TRBD2	TRBJ2-3	TRBV6-2/TRBV6-3	CASTGTSGSGDTQYF	TGTGCCAGCACCGGGACTAGCGGGAGTGGAGATACGCAGTATTTT
many	TRBD1	TRBJ2-5	TRBV29-1	CSVGQGAQTAQYF	TGCAGCGTGGGACAGGGGGCGCAAACGGCCCAGTACTTC
few	TRBD1	TRBJ1-5	TRBV28	CATYGTGEPQHF	TGTGCCACCTATGGGACAGGGGAACCCCAGCATTTT
few	.	TRBJ2-3	TRBV9	CASSVGEDTQYF	TGTGCCAGCAGCGTAGGGGAAGATACGCAGTATTTT
few	.	TRBJ2-5	TRBV7-2	CASSLRGREETQYF	TGTGCCAGCAGCTTACGGGGGCGAGAAGAGACCCAGTACTTC
few	.	TRBJ2-2	TRBV20-1	CSARDLDRAARTGELFF	TGCAGTGCTAGAGATTTGGATCGGGCCGCGAGGACCGGGGAGCTGTTTTTT
few	.	TRBJ1-1	TRBV28	CASSFPQGLMNTEAFF	TGTGCCAGCAGTTTCCCCCAGGGTCTTATGAACACTGAAGCTTTCTTT
few	.	TRBJ1-1	TRBV24-1	CATSAATQGDTEAFF	TGTGCCACCAGTGCCGCCACCCAAGGGGACACTGAAGCTTTCTTT
.	.	TRBJ2-1	TRBV7-9	CASSRGEGEQFF	TGTGCCAGCAGCCGTGGCGAGGGCGAGCAGTTCTTC
.	.	TRBJ1-1	TRBV21-1	CAMRGDTEAFF	TGTGCCATGAGGGGGGACACTGAAGCTTTCTTT
.	.	TRBJ1-5	TRBV7-2	CASSPGGSLNQPQHF	TGTGCCAGCAGCCCCGGGGGGAGTCTCAATCAGCCCCAGCATTTT
.	.	TRBJ1-2	TRBV29-1	CSVKGEGLYGYTF	TGCAGCGTTAAGGGTGAAGGACTCTATGGCTACACCTTC
few	.	TRBJ2-2	TRBV9	CASSVGEDTGELFF	TGTGCCAGCAGCGTAGGGGAGGACACCGGGGAGCTGTTTTTT
.	TRBD1	TRBJ1-5	TRBV7-2	CASSPWTGSNQPQHF	TGTGCCAGCAGCCCATGGACAGGGTCCAATCAGCCCCAGCATTTT
.	TRBD1	TRBJ2-2	TRBV4-2	CASSRGASGQGNTGELFF	TGTGCCAGCAGCCGAGGGGCATCTGGACAGGGAAACACCGGGGAGCTGTTTTTT
few	.	TRBJ1-2	TRBV20-1	CSEARQLWDYTF	TGCAGTGAGGCGAGACAGCTATGGGACTACACCTTC
few	.	TRBJ2-7	TRBV28	CASRGSAYEQYF	TGTGCCAGTAGGGGCAGCGCCTACGAGCAGTACTTC
few	TRBD1	TRBJ2-5	TRBV15	CATSRDPGQQETQYF	TGTGCCACCAGCAGAGATCCGGGACAGCAAGAGACCCAGTACTTC
few	.	TRBJ2-3	TRBV3-1	CASSQDGAAPDTQYF	TGTGCCAGCAGCCAAGATGGGGCAGCGCCAGATACGCAGTATTTT
.	.	TRBJ2-5	TRBV7-2	CASSLRGGGEETQYF	TGTGCCAGCAGCTTGAGAGGGGGAGGGGAAGAGACCCAGTACTTC
few	.	TRBJ1-4	TRBV20-1	CSAPQEISTNEKLFF	TGCAGTGCTCCCCAGGAAATTTCAACTAATGAAAAACTGTTTTTT
few	.	TRBJ2-3	TRBV7-2	CASSLAGRGRSSTDTQYF	TGTGCCAGCAGCTTAGCCGGGCGGGGGCGCTCTAGCACAGATACGCAGTATTTT
few	.	TRBJ2-3	TRBV10-3	CAISTGPDTQYF	TGTGCCATCAGCACAGGTCCTGATACGCAGTATTTT
.	.	TRBJ2-2	TRBV6-5	CASSYSRGSNTGELFF	TGTGCCAGCAGTTACAGCCGAGGATCGAACACCGGGGAGCTGTTTTTT
few	.	TRBJ2-1	TRBV14	CASSQSSNEQFF	TGTGCCAGCAGCCAGTCTTCCAATGAGCAGTTCTTC
.	TRBD1	TRBJ1-6	TRBV20-1	CSARDPRQGARSPLHF	TGCAGTGCTAGAGACCCCCGGCAGGGGGCTCGATCACCCCTCCACTTT
many	.	TRBJ2-1	TRBV7-3	CASSLTRVNEQFF	TGTGCCAGCAGCTTAACTCGAGTTAATGAGCAGTTCTTC
.	TRBD1	TRBJ2-2	TRBV29-1	CSVGTGDGELFF	TGCAGCGTCGGAACAGGGGACGGGGAGCTGTTTTTT
once	.	TRBJ2-7	TRBV6-2/TRBV6-3	CASSTSRDFSYEQYF	TGTGCCAGCAGTACCTCCAGGGACTTTTCCTACGAGCAGTACTTC
.	.	TRBJ2-1	TRBV28	CASNLGTINEQFF	TGTGCCAGCAACCTCGGAACTATCAATGAGCAGTTCTTC
.	TRBD1	TRBJ1-1	TRBV4-2	CASSQAHGQGNTEAFF	TGTGCCAGCAGCCAGGCTCACGGACAGGGGAACACTGAAGCTTTCTTT
.	.	TRBJ2-7	TRBV7-2	CASSLGGAVSYEQYF	TGTGCCAGCAGCTTAGGAGGTGCGGTGAGCTACGAGCAGTACTTC
few	TRBD1	TRBJ1-1	TRBV29-1	CSVGETGAPRTEAFF	TGCAGCGTTGGGGAGACAGGGGCGCCAAGGACTGAAGCTTTCTTT
.	TRBD2	TRBJ2-5	TRBV6-5	CASSVSLAGIETQYF	TGTGCCAGCAGTGTCTCACTAGCGGGAATTGAGACCCAGTACTTC
.	TRBD2	TRBJ2-7	TRBV4-3	CASSPAELLAGYEQYF	TGCGCCAGCAGCCCAGCCGAGCTCCTAGCGGGGTACGAGCAGTACTTC
many	.	TRBJ1-4	TRBV29-1	CSVGTPEKLFF	TGCAGCGTAGGGACACCCGAAAAACTGTTTTTT
few	.	TRBJ1-1	TRBV20-1	CSAKGGAGNTEAFF	TGCAGTGCTAAGGGGGGGGCCGGGAACACTGAAGCTTTCTTT
few	.	TRBJ1-1	TRBV4-1	CASSQDREYTEAFF	TGCGCCAGCAGCCAAGACCGGGAGTACACTGAAGCTTTCTTT
few	TRBD1	TRBJ2-7	TRBV29-1	CSVEEPTGSSYEQYF	TGCAGCGTTGAAGAACCGACAGGGAGCTCCTACGAGCAGTACTTC